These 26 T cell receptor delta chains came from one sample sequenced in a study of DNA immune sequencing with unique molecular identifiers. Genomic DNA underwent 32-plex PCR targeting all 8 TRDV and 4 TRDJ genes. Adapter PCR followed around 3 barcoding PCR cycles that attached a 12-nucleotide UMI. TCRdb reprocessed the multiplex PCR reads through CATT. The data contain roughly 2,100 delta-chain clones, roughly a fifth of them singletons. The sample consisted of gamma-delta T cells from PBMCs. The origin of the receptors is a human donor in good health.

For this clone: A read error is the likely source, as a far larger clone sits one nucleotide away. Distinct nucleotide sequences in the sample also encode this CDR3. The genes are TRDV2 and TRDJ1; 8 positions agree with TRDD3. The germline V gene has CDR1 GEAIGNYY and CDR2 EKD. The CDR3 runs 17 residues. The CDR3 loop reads CACESILGVAYTDKLIF. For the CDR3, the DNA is TGTGCCTGTGAATCCATACTGGGGGTTGCCTACACTGATAAACTCATCTTT.

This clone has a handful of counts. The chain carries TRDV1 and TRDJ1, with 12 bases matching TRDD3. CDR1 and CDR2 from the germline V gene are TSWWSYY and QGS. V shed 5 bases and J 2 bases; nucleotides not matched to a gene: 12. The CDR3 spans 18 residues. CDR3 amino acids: CALGPPGDWGILTDKLIF. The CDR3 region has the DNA TGTGCTCTTGGGCCCCCCGGGGACTGGGGGATACTGACCGATAAACTCATCTTT.

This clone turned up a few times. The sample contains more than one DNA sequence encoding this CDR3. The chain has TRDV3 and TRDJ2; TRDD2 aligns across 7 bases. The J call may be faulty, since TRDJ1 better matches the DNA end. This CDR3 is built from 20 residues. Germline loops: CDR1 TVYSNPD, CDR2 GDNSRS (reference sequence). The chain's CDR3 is CASTSRFPTGLTRPTDKLIF. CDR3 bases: TGTGCCTCCACCTCCCGCTTTCCTACGGGACTGACGCGGCCGACCGATAAACTCATCTTT.

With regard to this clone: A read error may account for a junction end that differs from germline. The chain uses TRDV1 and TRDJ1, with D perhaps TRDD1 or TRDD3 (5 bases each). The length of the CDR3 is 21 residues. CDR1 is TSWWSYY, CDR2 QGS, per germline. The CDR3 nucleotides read TGTGCTCTTGAGGAAAATACGTGGCTACAGTATATTGGGGCCTCCACCGATAAACTCATCTTT. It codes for CALEENTWLQYIGASTDKLIF.

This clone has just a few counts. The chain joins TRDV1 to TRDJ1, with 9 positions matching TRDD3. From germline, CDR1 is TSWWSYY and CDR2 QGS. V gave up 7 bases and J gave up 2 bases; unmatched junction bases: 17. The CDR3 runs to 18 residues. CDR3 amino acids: CALALTGGWGILTDKLIF. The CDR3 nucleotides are TGTGCTCTTGCGCTTACGGGGGGCTGGGGGATCCTGACCGATAAACTCATCTTT.

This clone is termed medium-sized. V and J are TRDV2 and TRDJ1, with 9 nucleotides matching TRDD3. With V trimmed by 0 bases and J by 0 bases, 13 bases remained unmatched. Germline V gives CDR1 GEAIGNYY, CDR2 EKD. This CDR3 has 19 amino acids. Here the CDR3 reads CACDTLLGDTLGNTDKLIF. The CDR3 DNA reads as TGTGCCTGTGACACCTTACTGGGGGACACCCTCGGGAACACCGATAAACTCATCTTT.

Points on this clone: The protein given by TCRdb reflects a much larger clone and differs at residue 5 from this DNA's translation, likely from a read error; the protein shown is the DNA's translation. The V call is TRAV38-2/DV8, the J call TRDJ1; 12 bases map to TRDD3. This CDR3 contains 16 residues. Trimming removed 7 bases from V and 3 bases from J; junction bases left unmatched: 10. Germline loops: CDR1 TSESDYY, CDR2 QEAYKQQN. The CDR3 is CAYCVPTGGYPDKLIF. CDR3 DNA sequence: TGTGCTTATTGCGTTCCTACTGGGGGATACCCCGATAAACTCATCTTT.

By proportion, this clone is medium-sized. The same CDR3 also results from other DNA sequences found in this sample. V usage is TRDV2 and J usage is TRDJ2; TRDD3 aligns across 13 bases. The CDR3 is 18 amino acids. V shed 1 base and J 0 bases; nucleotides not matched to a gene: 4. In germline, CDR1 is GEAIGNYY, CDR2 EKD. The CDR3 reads CACDTLGDTKSLTAQLFF. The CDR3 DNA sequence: TGTGCCTGTGACACACTGGGGGATACGAAGTCTTTGACAGCACAACTCTTCTTT.

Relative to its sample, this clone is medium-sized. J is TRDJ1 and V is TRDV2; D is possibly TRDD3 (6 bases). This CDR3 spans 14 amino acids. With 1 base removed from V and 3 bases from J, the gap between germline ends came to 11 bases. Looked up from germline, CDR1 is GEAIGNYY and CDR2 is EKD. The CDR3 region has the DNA TGTGCCTGTGACACATGGGGATCAGCCGATAAACTCATCTTT. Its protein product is CACDTWGSADKLIF.

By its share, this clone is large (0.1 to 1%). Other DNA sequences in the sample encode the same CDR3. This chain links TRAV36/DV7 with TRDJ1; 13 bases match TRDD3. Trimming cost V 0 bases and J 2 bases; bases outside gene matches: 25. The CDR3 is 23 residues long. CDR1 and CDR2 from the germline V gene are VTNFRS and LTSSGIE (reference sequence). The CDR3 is CAVEAYLPSYLYWGIRGTDKLIF. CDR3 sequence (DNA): TGTGCTGTGGAGGCTTATCTGCCTTCCTATCTTTACTGGGGGATACGCGGGACCGATAAACTCATCTTT.

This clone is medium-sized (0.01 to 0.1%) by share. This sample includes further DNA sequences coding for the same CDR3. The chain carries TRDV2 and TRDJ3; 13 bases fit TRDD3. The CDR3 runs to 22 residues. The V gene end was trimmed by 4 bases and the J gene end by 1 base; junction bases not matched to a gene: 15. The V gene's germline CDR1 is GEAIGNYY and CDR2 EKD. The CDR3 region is CACDRVLGDTTKRSWDTRQMFF. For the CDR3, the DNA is TGTGCCTGTGATCGTGTACTGGGGGATACGACGAAGAGGTCCTGGGACACCCGACAGATGTTTTTC.

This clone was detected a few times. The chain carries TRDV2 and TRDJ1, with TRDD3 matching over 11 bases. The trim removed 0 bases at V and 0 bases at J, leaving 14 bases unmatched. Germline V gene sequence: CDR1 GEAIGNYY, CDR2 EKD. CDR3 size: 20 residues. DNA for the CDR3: TGTGCCTGTGACACCGTTAGACCCCCGGTACTGGGGGATAACACCGATAAACTCATCTTT. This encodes CACDTVRPPVLGDNTDKLIF.

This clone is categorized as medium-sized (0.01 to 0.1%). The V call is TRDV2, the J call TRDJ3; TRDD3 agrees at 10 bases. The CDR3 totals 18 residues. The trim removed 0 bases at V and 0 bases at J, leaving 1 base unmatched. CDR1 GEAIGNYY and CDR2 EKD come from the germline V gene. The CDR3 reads CACDTAGGYSWDTRQMFF. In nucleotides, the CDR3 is TGTGCCTGTGACACCGCTGGGGGATACTCCTGGGACACCCGACAGATGTTTTTC.

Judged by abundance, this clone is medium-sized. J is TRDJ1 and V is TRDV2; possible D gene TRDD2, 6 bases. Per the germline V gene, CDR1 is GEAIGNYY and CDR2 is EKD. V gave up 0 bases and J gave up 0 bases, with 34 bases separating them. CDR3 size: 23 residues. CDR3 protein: CACDTVVSSYGVTGRLDTDKLIF. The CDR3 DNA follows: TGTGCCTGTGACACCGTGGTGAGCTCCTACGGCGTTACTGGACGGTTGGACACCGATAAACTCATCTTT.

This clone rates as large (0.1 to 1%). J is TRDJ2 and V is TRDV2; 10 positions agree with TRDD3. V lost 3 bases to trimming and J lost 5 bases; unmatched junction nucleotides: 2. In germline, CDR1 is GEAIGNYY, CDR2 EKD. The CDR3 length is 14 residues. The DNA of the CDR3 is TGTGCCTGTGACGTACTGGGGGATACAGCACAACTCTTCTTT. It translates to CACDVLGDTAQLFF.

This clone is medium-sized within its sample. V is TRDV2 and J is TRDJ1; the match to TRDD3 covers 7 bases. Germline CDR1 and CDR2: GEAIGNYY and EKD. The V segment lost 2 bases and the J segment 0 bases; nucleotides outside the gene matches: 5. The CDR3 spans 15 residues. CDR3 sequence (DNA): TGTGCCTGTGACATTGTGGGGGAACACACCGATAAACTCATCTTT. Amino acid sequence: CACDIVGEHTDKLIF.

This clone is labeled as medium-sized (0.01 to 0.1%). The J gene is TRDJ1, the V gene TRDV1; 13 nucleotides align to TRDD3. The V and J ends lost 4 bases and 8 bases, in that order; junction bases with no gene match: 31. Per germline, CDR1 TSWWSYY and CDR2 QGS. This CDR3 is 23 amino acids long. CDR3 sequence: CALGVALSSYVPLLGDTRGKLIF. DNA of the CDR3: TGTGCTCTTGGGGTCGCATTGTCTTCCTACGTCCCTTTACTGGGGGATACGAGGGGCAAACTCATCTTT.

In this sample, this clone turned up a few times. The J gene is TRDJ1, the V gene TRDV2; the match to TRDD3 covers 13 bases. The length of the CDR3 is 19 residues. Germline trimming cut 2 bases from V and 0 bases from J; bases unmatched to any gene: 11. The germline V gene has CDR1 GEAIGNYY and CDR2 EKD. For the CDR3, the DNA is TGTGCCTGTGACAACGTACTGGGGGATACGCCTCTCCACACCGATAAACTCATCTTT. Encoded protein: CACDNVLGDTPLHTDKLIF.

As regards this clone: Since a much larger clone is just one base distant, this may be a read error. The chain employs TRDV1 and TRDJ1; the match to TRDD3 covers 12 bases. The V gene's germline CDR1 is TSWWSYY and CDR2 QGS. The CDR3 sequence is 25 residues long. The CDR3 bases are TGTGCTCTTGGGGAAATCGACCTCACTGGGGGATACAAGCTCCAGCCCCACCTGTACACCGATAAATTCATCTTT. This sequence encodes CALGEIDLTGGYKLQPHLYTDKFIF.

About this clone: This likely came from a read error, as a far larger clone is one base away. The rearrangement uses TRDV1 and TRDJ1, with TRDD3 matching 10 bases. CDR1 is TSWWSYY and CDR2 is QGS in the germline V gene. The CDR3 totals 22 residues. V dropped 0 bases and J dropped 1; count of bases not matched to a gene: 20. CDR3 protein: CALGELEGNFGGYILITDKLIF. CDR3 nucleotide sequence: TGTGCTCTTGGGGAACTAGAGGGAAACTTTGGGGGATACATACTAATCACCGATAAACTCATCTTT.

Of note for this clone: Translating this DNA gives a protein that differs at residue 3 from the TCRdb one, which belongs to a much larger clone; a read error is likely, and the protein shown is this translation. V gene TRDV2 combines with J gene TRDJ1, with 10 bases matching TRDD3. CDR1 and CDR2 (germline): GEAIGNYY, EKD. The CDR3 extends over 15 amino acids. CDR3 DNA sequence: TGTGCCAGTGACATCCTGGGGGATAGAGGCGATAAACTCATCTTT. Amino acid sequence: CASDILGDRGDKLIF.

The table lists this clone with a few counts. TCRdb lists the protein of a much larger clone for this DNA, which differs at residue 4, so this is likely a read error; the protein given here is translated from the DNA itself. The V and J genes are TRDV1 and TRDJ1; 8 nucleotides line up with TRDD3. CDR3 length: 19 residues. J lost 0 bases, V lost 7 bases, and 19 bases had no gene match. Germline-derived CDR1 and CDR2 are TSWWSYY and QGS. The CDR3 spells CALEAFYYDWGLYTDKLIF. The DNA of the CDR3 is TGTGCTCTTGAGGCCTTCTACTACGACTGGGGGTTATACACCGATAAACTCATCTTT.

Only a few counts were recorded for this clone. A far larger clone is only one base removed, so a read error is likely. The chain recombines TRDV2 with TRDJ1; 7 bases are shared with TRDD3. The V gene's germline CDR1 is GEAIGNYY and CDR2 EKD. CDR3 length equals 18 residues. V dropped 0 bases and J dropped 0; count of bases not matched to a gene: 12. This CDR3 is CACDTVTRGYHHTDKLIF. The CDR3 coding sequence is TGTGCCTGTGACACCGTCACTAGGGGATATCACCACACCGATAAACTCATCTTT.

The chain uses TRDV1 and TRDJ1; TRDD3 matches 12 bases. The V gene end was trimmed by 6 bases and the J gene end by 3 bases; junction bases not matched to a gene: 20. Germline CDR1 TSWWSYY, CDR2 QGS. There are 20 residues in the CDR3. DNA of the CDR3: TGTGCTCTTGGTCGGGTCTACGCCACGTACTGGGGGATACTTTCCGATAAACTCATCTTT. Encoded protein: CALGRVYATYWGILSDKLIF.

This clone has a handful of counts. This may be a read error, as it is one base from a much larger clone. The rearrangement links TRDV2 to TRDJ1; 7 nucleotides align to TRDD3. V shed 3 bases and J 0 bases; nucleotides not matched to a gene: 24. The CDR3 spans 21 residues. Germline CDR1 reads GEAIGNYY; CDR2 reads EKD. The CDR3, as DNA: TGTGCCTGTGACCGCCAGGGGGTGGGGGAAAGACCAAGACACTACACCGATAAACTCATCTTT. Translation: CACDRQGVGERPRHYTDKLIF.

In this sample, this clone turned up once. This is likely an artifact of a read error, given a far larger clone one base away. CDR3 region: CACDMVLGDTGPPWDTRQMIF. The CDR3 nucleotides read TGTGCCTGTGACATGGTACTGGGGGATACGGGCCCCCCCTGGGACACCCGACAGATGATTTTC. The chain recombines TRDV2 with TRDJ3; 13 positions match TRDD3. This CDR3 is built from 21 residues. Germline CDR1 reads GEAIGNYY; CDR2 reads EKD.